A selection of T cell receptor beta chains follows, all from one sample in a study of blood T cell repertoires in COVID-19. The table came from immunoSEQ multiplex PCR; TCRdb's copy has only in-frame clones and leaves some out. The sample contains some 80,000 clones, roughly 80% of which appear only once. Sequenced material: peripheral blood. Receptors were obtained from a woman between 65 and 79 years old with acute or convalescent COVID-19. The CDR3 runs from the conserved cysteine through the conserved F or W. A D gene is named only where the DNA matches it firmly.

TRBJ2-2	TRBV3-1/TRBV3-2	16	TRBD2	CASSLSRAGVRGELFF
TRBJ1-5	TRBV7-6	16	-	CASSSEQGVANQPQHF
TRBJ1-5	TRBV28	15	TRBD1	CASCDRQGVNQPQHF
TRBJ1-6	TRBV10-2	14	-	CASSEDTRNSPLHF
TRBJ1-5	TRBV19	13	-	CASSITGSQPQHF
TRBJ2-3	TRBV12-5	13	-	CASGLAGADTQYF
TRBJ2-7	TRBV11-2	13	-	CASSLAGSPEQYF
TRBJ1-3	TRBV7-2	15	TRBD1	CASSHTRGPGNTIYF
TRBJ1-5	TRBV7-9	12	-	CASSQGNQPQHF
TRBJ2-7	TRBV5-1	19	TRBD2	CASSSLRLAGETLVHEQYF
TRBJ2-1	TRBV19	15	-	CASRRQGSSYNEQFF
TRBJ1-1	TRBV11-2	13	-	CASSLNSGTEAFF
TRBJ1-4	TRBV18	14	TRBD1	CASSTGQGNEKLFF
TRBJ2-7	TRBV30	15	-	CAWSRRGFLGYEQYF
TRBJ2-3	TRBV19	14	-	CAARGPSSTDTQYF
TRBJ2-1	TRBV15	14	-	CATSRTTAYNEQFF
TRBJ2-7	TRBV5-6	15	-	CASSLGGGWPYEQYF
TRBJ2-3	TRBV29-1	16	-	CSTTVWGESPTDTQYF
TRBJ1-6	TRBV12-3/TRBV12-4	13	-	CASGRSYNSPLHF
TRBJ1-6	TRBV7-8	14	-	CASSRKKHNSPLHF
TRBJ1-2	TRBV6-4	14	-	CASSPDRGGYGYTF
TRBJ2-7	TRBV6-2/TRBV6-3	18	TRBD2	CASSYPTTLSGRLYEQYF
TRBJ2-1	TRBV5-1	15	TRBD2	CASSFGGGWDNEQFF
TRBJ1-1	TRBV19	15	TRBD1	CASRGGIGGRAEAFF
TRBJ2-2	TRBV24-1	16	TRBD1	CATSDPGTGATGELFF
TRBJ1-6	TRBV6-5	13	-	CASDTLRNSPLHF
TRBJ1-1	TRBV19	15	TRBD1	CASSITGQGRTEAFF
TRBJ1-1	TRBV6-6	14	-	CASSYSGDGTEAFF
TRBJ2-7	TRBV5-5	14	-	CASSFSQDSYEQYF
TRBJ1-6	TRBV28	14	-	CASSPQGRDSPLHF
TRBJ1-5	TRBV10-3	14	-	CAIRGARGDQPQHF
TRBJ2-7	TRBV27	14	TRBD1	CASSRTGTEYEQYF
TRBJ2-2	TRBV30	13	TRBD1	CASTGLNTGELFF
TRBJ2-7	TRBV7-7	15	TRBD2	CASSLGVAGVSEQYF
TRBJ2-7	TRBV3-1/TRBV3-2	16	-	CASSQGGQARAYEQYF
TRBJ2-5	TRBV2	14	-	CASSEAPNQETQYF
TRBJ2-1	TRBV7-2	16	TRBD2	CASSLTSGPPDNEQFF